The text below deals with one TCR beta chain. Its target is not known. The entry originates in a study of CD8+ T cells in alopecia areata. Study details: It was oral tofacitinib, at 5 to 10 mg twice daily, that treated patients received.

Following extraction, RNA underwent reverse transcription to cDNA, which served as the sequencing template. Here immunoSEQ multiplex PCR was the method, and the copy in TCRdb shows in-frame clones only, minus some. The table shows some 200,000 clones, with approximately 60% occurring only once. As for treatment: oral pan-JAK inhibitor, 5-10 mg twice daily. General study points: Amid tofacitinib therapy, many expanded lesional clones stayed present in scalp and blood. Between patients, shared TCR sequences were less clear than in mice. This was possibly due in part to HLA diversity in the patient population.

The clonotype was recovered from a human donor with alopecia areata. The source was CD4+ T cells sorted from blood, collected at week 4, from a patient treated with tofacitinib.

This CDR3 is CASSFGPPRTHQETQYF. The DNA for the CDR3 is TGTGCCAGCAGCTTCGGTCCTCCGAGAACACACCAAGAGACCCAGTACTTC. The chain couples TRBV2 to TRBJ2-5; no definite D call. The germline V gene encodes CDR1 SNHLY and CDR2 FYNNEI. This CDR3 is 17 amino acids long. V was shortened by 6 bases and J by 0 bases, with 20 bases between the two germline ends.